These T cell receptor beta chains were read from a single sample in a study of cytomegalovirus exposure and HLA in healthy donors. TCRdb's copy holds only in-frame clones and misses some; the assay was immunoSEQ multiplex PCR. The table shows some 180,000 clones, with over 65% occurring only once. The source material was PBMCs. The receptors shown here come from a young man in good health and CMV-seronegative. Both conserved end residues are part of each CDR3. The D gene is left open where the match is weak. A row's size may be missing; if present it is once, few, many or a size class.

abundance,j_gene,v_gene,d_gene,CDR3nt,CDR3aa
.,TRBJ2-5,TRBV5-8,.,TGTGCCAACAGCTTGGTCCCCGGACTTAATAGGGAGACCCAGTACTTC,CANSLVPGLNRETQYF
.,TRBJ2-4,TRBV7-3,.,TGTGCCAGCAGCCCCGAACCCGGGGGGCCGAACATTCAGTACTTC,CASSPEPGGPNIQYF
.,TRBJ2-3,TRBV1,.,TGCACCAGCAGCCGCCACAGAACTAGCACAGATACGCAGTATTTT,CTSSRHRTSTDTQYF
.,TRBJ1-2,TRBV2,TRBD1,TGTGCCAGCAGGGCAGGGACAGCCCCCAACTATGGCTACACCTTC,CASRAGTAPNYGYTF
.,TRBJ1-6,TRBV27,.,TGTGCCAGCAGTAATGACAGATACTCACCCCTCCACTTT,CASSNDRYSPLHF
few,TRBJ2-5,TRBV7-7,.,TGTGCTAGCAGCTTGGGCTTTGGGGAGACCCAGTACTTC,CASSLGFGETQYF
.,TRBJ2-2,TRBV28,.,TGTGCCAGCCTGAGTGGGGCAGGGCACAACACCGGGGAGCTGTTTTTT,CASLSGAGHNTGELFF
.,TRBJ2-4,TRBV5-1,TRBD1,TGCGCCAGCAGCTTGGTCCAGGGGGAAACCAAAAACATTCAGTACTTC,CASSLVQGETKNIQYF
.,TRBJ1-1,TRBV18,.,TGTGCCAGCTCATCGAAGCCGAACACTGAAGCTTTCTTT,CASSSKPNTEAFF
.,TRBJ1-5,TRBV7-9,.,TGTTCCAGCAGCTTATACTTAGGGGGAGAAACCAATCAGCCCCAGCATTTT,CSSSLYLGGETNQPQHF
.,TRBJ2-1,TRBV9,TRBD2,TGTGCCAGCACCAATAACCGGGCCAGGACTAGCGGGCCGAATGAGCAGTTCTTC,CASTNNRARTSGPNEQFF
.,TRBJ2-7,TRBV2,TRBD2,TGTGCCAGCAGACGGGGAGCGGGGGGGCTTCTCGAGCAGTACTTC,CASRRGAGGLLEQYF
.,TRBJ1-2,TRBV29-1,.,TGCAGCGTTAATACAGGGTCTACGGGCTACACCTTC,CSVNTGSTGYTF
.,TRBJ1-1,TRBV9,.,TGTGCCAGCAGCGGCCAGAGACCGGGGGTAGCTTTCTTT,CASSGQRPGVAFF
.,TRBJ1-6,TRBV7-9,TRBD1,TGTGCCAGCAGCGCGGACAGGGTTAGTCCTCCCCCCTATAATTCACCCCTCCACTTT,CASSADRVSPPPYNSPLHF
.,TRBJ2-1,TRBV28,.,TGTGCCAGCAGTCCCAGGACACGATATGAGCAGTTCTTC,CASSPRTRYEQFF
.,TRBJ2-3,TRBV4-1,.,TGCGCCAGCAGCCAAGATGGAGGCACAGATACGCAGTATTTT,CASSQDGGTDTQYF
.,TRBJ1-6,TRBV7-9,.,TGTGCCAGCAGCCTCGGGGGGGATAATTCACCCCTCCACTTT,CASSLGGDNSPLHF
once,TRBJ2-7,TRBV9,TRBD1,TGTGCCAGCAGCCAGGGACAGGGGATCTACGAGCAGTACTTC,CASSQGQGIYEQYF
.,TRBJ2-5,TRBV4-1,TRBD2,TGCGCCAGCAGCCAAGGGCTAGCGGGGAGGGAGACCCAGTACTTC,CASSQGLAGRETQYF
few,TRBJ2-1,TRBV10-3,.,TGTGCCACCCAGACGGACTGGAGCTCCTACAATGAGCAGTTCTTC,CATQTDWSSYNEQFF
.,TRBJ1-4,TRBV27,.,TGTGCCAGCAGTTTATTCGGGAATGAAAAACTGTTTTTT,CASSLFGNEKLFF
.,TRBJ2-4,TRBV19,.,TGTGCCAGTACCTCCCATGGGACACTGGTAGCCAAAAACATTCAGTACTTC,CASTSHGTLVAKNIQYF
.,TRBJ1-1,TRBV7-2,.,TGTGCCAGCAGCTTTAGGACAGCGAACACTGAAGCTTTCTTT,CASSFRTANTEAFF
.,TRBJ2-2,TRBV7-3,TRBD1,TGTGCCAGCAGCCGCCGGGGACAGGGGTCCACCGGGGAGCTGTTTTTT,CASSRRGQGSTGELFF
.,TRBJ1-5,TRBV2,.,TGTGCCAGCAGGCGGGAGCAAACCAATCAGCCCCAGCATTTT,CASRREQTNQPQHF
few,TRBJ2-2,TRBV2,TRBD2,TGTGCCAGCAGCTCAAGGGGACTAGCGGGAGGAACCGGGGAGCTGTTTTTT,CASSSRGLAGGTGELFF
.,TRBJ2-7,TRBV27,.,TGTGCCAGCAGGAGCTCCTACGAGCAGTACTTC,CASRSSYEQYF
.,TRBJ1-2,TRBV11-2,.,TGTGCCAGCAGCTTAAAGCCCTATGGCTACACCTTC,CASSLKPYGYTF
.,TRBJ1-5,TRBV27,.,TGTGCCAGCAGTTACCTAAATCAGCCCCAGCATTTT,CASSYLNQPQHF
.,TRBJ1-6,TRBV14,.,TGTGCCAGCAGCCAATCGGGGTCTAAAAATTCACCCCTCCACTTT,CASSQSGSKNSPLHF
.,TRBJ1-2,TRBV6-1,.,TGTGCCAGCAGAGACTTCCGGGACGGGGGGTACACCTTC,CASRDFRDGGYTF
.,TRBJ1-1,TRBV9,TRBD1,TGTGCCAGCAGCCCCCGAGGAGGGGGCGGTGTCACTGAAGCTTTCTTT,CASSPRGGGGVTEAFF
.,TRBJ2-2,TRBV2,.,TGTGCCAGCCAGGGCTTGGACACCGGGGAGCTGTTTTTT,CASQGLDTGELFF
.,TRBJ2-2,TRBV5-6,.,TGTGCCAGCAGCTTGAGTGGCCCCGGGGAGCTGTTTTTT,CASSLSGPGELFF
.,TRBJ1-5,TRBV5-1,TRBD1,TGCGCCAGCAGCTCGGCAGGGGGTACGGACCAGCCCCAGCATTTT,CASSSAGGTDQPQHF
.,TRBJ2-3,TRBV6-5,TRBD1,TGTGCCAGCAGTGCCCCAGGGGGCGGGGATACGCAGTATTTT,CASSAPGGGDTQYF
.,TRBJ2-5,TRBV28,TRBD2,TGTGCCAGCAGTCCGGGGACTACGATCTACGAACAGTACTTC,CASSPGTTIYEQYF
.,TRBJ2-5,TRBV6-5,TRBD2,TGTGCCAGCACGCCCCTCCCGGGGGGGGAGACCCAGTACTTC,CASTPLPGGETQYF
.,TRBJ1-2,TRBV28,.,TGTGCCAGCAGGGAAGGTAGCCCCGCTGGCTACACCTTC,CASREGSPAGYTF